This passage covers 12 T cell receptor beta chains from one sample sequenced in a study of blood T cells in healthy people across ages. A second 7 to 11 cycle PCR used barcoded and J-beta primers. TCRdb redid the calling of the 5' RACE reads with MiXCR, one entry per CDR3 protein. The sample consists of some 760,000 distinct CDR3 sequences, roughly 25% of them appearing once. These data also formed part of another study, on T cells of mothers and their children.

The material sequenced was blood. The receptors shown here come from a boy aged 5 to 17 in good health.

The CDR3 region is CSVEGLGDGYTF. The DNA for the CDR3 is TGCAGCGTTGAAGGACTCGGGGATGGCTACACCTTC. The chain uses TRBV29-1 and TRBJ1-2, with D uncertain. Trimming cost V 1 base and J 6 bases, with 9 bases left between them. The V gene's germline CDR1 is SQVTM and CDR2 ANQGSEA. This CDR3 is built from 12 residues.

This clonotype occurred a few times. The gene calls are TRBV12-3 or TRBV12-4 and TRBJ2-6, with TRBD1 matching over 9 bases. The ends lost 5 bases at V and 4 bases at J; junction bases unmatched: 6. This CDR3 region has 16 residues. Here the CDR3 DNA reads TGTGCCAGCAGTCCCGGGACAGGGTTAGGGGCCAACGTCCTGACTTTC. Protein product: CASSPGTGLGANVLTF.

The chain has TRBV20-1 and TRBJ2-1; the match to TRBD2 covers 10 bases. CDR1 DFQATT and CDR2 SNEGSKA come from the germline V gene (reference sequence). The CDR3 has 16 amino acids. Trimming cost V 0 bases and J 6 bases; bases outside gene matches: 8. The CDR3 DNA reads as TGCAGTGCTAGAGATCCCCTAGCGGGGGCCTTCAATGAGCAGTTCTTC. Translating gives CSARDPLAGAFNEQFF.

The rearrangement links TRBV11-2 to TRBJ2-1; TRBD2 might be the D (5 bases). CDR3 length: 12 amino acids. Germline V gives CDR1 SGHAT, CDR2 FQNNGV. Trimming shortened V by 5 bases and J by 7 bases, and 9 bases separated the two germline ends. The CDR3 region is CASSPGMNEQFF. CDR3 DNA sequence: TGTGCCAGCAGCCCGGGAATGAATGAGCAGTTCTTC.

This clonotype was found a few times. This rearrangement joins TRBV20-1 to TRBJ1-2; D gene uncertain. CDR3 size: 16 residues. Germline V gives CDR1 DFQATT, CDR2 SNEGSKA (reference sequence). Trimming removed 0 bases from V and 0 bases from J, with 14 bases in between. The DNA for the CDR3 is TGCAGTGCTAGAGATGACTCGCAGCCTACTAACTATGGCTACACCTTC. Translated: CSARDDSQPTNYGYTF.

This clonotype was seen a handful of times. This chain joins TRBV6-1 and TRBJ2-1; TRBD2 matches at 14 bases. J gave up 0 bases and V 5 bases, and 9 bases lay outside the gene matches. The CDR3 sequence is 19 residues long. Germline V gene sequence: CDR1 MNHNS, CDR2 SASEGT. The CDR3 bases are TGTGCCAGCAGTCCGGGACTAGCGGGAGATACCTTCTCCTACAATGAGCAGTTCTTC. Protein product: CASSPGLAGDTFSYNEQFF.

V usage is TRBV27 and J usage is TRBJ2-1; D possibly corresponds to TRBD2 (6 bases). From germline, CDR1 is MNHEY and CDR2 SMNVEV (reference sequence). V was shortened by 6 bases and J by 4 bases, with 13 bases between the two germline ends. The CDR3 sequence is 14 residues long. CDR3 protein: CASRERAGYNEQFF. The CDR3 bases are TGTGCCAGCAGGGAAAGGGCGGGATACAATGAGCAGTTCTTC.

This rearrangement joins TRBV20-1 to TRBJ2-1, with TRBD1 matching 9 bases. The CDR3 has 12 amino acids. J was trimmed by 14 bases and V by 6 bases; bases with no gene match: 11. Germline CDR1 DFQATT, CDR2 SNEGSKA (reference sequence). CDR3 nucleotides: TGCAGTGCCCAACCGGGACAGGGAAAGGAGTTCTTC. Its protein is CSAQPGQGKEFF.

This sequence joins TRBV28 and TRBJ1-3; D might be TRBD1 (6 bases). The CDR3 runs to 15 residues. CDR1 MDHEN and CDR2 SYDVKM come from the germline V gene. V dropped 11 bases and J dropped 0 bases, with 17 bases sitting between them. The CDR3 DNA reads TGTGCCGCCAGGGGTAATGGTTACTCTGGAAACACCATATATTTT. Protein product: CAARGNGYSGNTIYF.

The chain recombines TRBV4-3 with TRBJ2-4, with D possibly called TRBD1 or TRBD2 (5 bases each). In germline, CDR1 is LGHNA, CDR2 YSLEER. The CDR3 consists of 15 residues. The ends were cut back, 1 base at V and 1 base at J, with 8 bases in the middle. For the CDR3, the DNA is TGCGCCAGCAGCCAAGGTGGGACCGCCAAAAACATTCAGTACTTC. It codes for CASSQGGTAKNIQYF.

The chain is built from TRBV5-4 and TRBJ2-6, with D possibly TRBD2 on 5 matching bases. In germline, CDR1 is SGHNT, CDR2 YYREEE (reference sequence). V lost 3 bases and J lost 0, with 10 bases in between. The CDR3 contains 16 residues. CDR3 DNA sequence: TGTGCCAGCAGCTCCCCCGGGGACTCTGGGGCCAACGTCCTGACTTTC. This gives the protein CASSSPGDSGANVLTF.

V gene TRBV24-1 combines with J gene TRBJ2-1; 8 nucleotides line up with TRBD2. The CDR3 totals 17 residues. Trimming removed 3 bases from V and 5 bases from J; junction bases left unmatched: 11. From germline, CDR1 is KGHDR and CDR2 SFDVKD. The CDR3 region has the DNA TGTGCCACCAGTGATCCACTAGCGGTCCAATCCGACAATGAGCAGTTCTTC. It encodes CATSDPLAVQSDNEQFF.